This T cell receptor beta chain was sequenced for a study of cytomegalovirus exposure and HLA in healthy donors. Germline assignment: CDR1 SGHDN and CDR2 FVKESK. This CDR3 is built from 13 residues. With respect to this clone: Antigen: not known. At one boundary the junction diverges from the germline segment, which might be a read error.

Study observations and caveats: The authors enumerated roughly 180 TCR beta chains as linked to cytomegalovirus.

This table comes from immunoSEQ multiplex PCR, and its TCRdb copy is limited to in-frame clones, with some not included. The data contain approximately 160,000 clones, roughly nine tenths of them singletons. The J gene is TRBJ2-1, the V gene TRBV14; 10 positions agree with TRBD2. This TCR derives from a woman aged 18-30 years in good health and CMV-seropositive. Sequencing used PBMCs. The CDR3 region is CASSHSSLAGVIF. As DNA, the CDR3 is TGTGCCAGCAGCCACAGCTCGCTAGCGGGAGTGATCTTC.